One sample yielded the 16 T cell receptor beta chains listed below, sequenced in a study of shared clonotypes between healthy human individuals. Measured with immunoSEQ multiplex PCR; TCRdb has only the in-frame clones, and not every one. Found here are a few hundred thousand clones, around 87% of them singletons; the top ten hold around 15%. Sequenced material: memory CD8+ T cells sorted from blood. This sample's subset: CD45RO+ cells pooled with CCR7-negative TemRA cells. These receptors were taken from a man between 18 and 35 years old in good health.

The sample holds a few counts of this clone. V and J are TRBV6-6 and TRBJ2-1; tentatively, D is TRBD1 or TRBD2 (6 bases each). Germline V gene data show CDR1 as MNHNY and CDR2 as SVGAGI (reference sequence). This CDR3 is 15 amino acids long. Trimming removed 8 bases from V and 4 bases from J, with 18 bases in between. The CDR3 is CASRWGADKYNEQFF. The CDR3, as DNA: TGTGCCAGCCGCTGGGGGGCGGATAAGTACAATGAGCAGTTCTTC.

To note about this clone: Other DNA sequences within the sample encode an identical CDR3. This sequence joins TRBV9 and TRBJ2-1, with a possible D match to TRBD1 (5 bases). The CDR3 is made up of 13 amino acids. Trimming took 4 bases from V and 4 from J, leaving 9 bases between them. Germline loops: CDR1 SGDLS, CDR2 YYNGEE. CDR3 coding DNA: TGTGCCAGCAGCTGGGGCCTTTACAATGAGCAGTTCTTC. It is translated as CASSWGLYNEQFF.

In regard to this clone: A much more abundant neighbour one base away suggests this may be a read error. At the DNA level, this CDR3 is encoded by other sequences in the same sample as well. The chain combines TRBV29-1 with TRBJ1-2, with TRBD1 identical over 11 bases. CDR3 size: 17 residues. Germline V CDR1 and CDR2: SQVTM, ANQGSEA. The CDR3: CSVEFWDRGKANYGYTF. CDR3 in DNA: TGCAGCGTTGAATTTTGGGACAGGGGGAAGGCTAACTATGGCTACACCTTT.

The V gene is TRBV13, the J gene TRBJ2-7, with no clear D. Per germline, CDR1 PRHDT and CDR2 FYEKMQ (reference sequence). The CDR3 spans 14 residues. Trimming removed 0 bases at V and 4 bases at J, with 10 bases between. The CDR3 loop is CASSLGQELYEQYF. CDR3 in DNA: TGTGCCAGCAGCTTAGGGCAGGAGCTTTACGAGCAGTACTTC.

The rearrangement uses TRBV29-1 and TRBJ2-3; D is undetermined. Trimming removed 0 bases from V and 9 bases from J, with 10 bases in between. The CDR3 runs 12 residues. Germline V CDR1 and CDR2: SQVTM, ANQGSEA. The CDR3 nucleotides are TGCAGCGTTGAAGATTGGAAGAAAACGCAGTATTTT. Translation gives CSVEDWKKTQYF.

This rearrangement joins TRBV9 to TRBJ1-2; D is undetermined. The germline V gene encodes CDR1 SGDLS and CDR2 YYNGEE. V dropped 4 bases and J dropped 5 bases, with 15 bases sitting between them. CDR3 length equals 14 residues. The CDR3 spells CASSPNSVIYGYTF. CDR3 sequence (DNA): TGTGCCAGCAGCCCCAACAGCGTTATTTATGGCTACACCTTC.

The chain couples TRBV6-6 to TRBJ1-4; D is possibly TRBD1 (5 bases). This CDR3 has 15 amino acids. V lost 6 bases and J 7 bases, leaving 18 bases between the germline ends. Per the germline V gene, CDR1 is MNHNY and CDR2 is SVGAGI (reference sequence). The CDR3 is CASSTFGGAGEKLFF. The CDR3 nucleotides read TGTGCCAGCAGCACCTTCGGAGGGGCTGGTGAAAAACTGTTTTTT.

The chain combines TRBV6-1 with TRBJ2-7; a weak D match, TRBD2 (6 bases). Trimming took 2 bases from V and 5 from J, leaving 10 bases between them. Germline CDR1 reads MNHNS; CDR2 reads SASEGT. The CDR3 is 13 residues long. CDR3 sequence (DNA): TGTGCCAGCAGTGAATACGGGAGTGACGAGCAGTACTTC. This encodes CASSEYGSDEQYF.

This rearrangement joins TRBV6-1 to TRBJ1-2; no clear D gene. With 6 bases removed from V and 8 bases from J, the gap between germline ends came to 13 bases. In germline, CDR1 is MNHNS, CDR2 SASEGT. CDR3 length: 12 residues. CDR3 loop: CASSPGGRGYTF. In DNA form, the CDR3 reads TGTGCCAGCAGCCCGGGAGGGAGAGGCTACACCTTC.

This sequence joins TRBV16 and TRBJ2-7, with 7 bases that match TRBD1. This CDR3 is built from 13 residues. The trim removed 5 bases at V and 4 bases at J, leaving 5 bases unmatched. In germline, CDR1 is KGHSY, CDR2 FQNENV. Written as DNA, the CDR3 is TGTGCCAGCAGCGAAGGGGGCTCATACGAGCAGTACTTC. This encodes CASSEGGSYEQYF.

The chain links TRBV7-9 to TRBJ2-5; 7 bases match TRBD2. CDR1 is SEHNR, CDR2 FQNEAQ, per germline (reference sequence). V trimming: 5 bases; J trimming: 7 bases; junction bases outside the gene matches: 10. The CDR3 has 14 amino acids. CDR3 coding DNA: TGTGCCAGCAGCCCCCGGTGGGGGGGGTCGACCCAGTACTTC. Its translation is CASSPRWGGSTQYF.

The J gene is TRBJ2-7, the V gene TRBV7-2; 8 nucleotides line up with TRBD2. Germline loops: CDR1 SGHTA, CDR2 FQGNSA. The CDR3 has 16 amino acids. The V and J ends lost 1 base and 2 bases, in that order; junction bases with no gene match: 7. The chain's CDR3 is CASSLGVSGTPYEQYF. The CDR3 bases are TGTGCCAGCAGCTTAGGGGTTAGCGGGACCCCCTACGAGCAGTACTTC. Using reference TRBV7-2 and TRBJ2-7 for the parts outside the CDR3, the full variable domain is GAGVSQSPSNKVTEKGKDVELRCDPISGHTALYWYRQSLGQGLEFLIYFQGNSAPDKSGLPSDRFSAERTGGSVSTLTIQRTQQEDSAVYLCASSLGVSGTPYEQYFGPGTRLTVT.

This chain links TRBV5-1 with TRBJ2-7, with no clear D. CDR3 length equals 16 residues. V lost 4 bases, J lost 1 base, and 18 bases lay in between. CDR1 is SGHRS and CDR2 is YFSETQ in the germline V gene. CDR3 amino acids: CASSPTTRALSYEQYF. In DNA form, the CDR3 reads TGCGCCAGCAGCCCCACCACCCGGGCCCTTTCCTACGAGCAGTACTTC.

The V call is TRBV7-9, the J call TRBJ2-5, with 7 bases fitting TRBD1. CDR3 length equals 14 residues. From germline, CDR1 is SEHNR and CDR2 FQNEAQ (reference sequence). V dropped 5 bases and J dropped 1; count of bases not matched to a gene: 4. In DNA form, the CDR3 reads TGTGCCAGCAGCCCCAGGGACAGCCAAGAGACCCAGTACTTC. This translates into CASSPRDSQETQYF. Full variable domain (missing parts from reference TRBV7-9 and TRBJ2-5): DTGVSQNPRHKITKRGQNVTFRCDPISEHNRLYWYRQTLGQGPEFLTYFQNEAQLEKSRLLSDRFSAERPKGSFSTLEIQRTEQGDSAMYLCASSPRDSQETQYFGPGTRLLVL.

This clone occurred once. Here the CDR3 DNA reads TGTGCCAGCAGCGCGGTACTAGCGGTTGAGCAGTTCTTC. Translation: CASSAVLAVEQFF. The chain links TRBV5-6 to TRBJ2-1; 8 bases are shared with TRBD2. The trim removed 4 bases at V and 9 bases at J, leaving 6 bases unmatched. Germline-derived CDR1 and CDR2 are SGHDT and YYEEEE. This CDR3 is built from 13 residues.

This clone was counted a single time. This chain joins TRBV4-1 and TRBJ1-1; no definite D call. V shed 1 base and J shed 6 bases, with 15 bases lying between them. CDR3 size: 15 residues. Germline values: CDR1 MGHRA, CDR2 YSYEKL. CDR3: CASSQVSYSYPEAFF. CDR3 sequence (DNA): TGCGCCAGCAGCCAAGTATCGTATTCATACCCTGAAGCTTTCTTT.